These 19 T cell receptor beta chains originate from one sample sequenced in a study of shared clonotypes between healthy human individuals. Using immunoSEQ multiplex PCR, the repertoire was profiled, and TCRdb retains in-frame clones only, with some absent. The table has 2.3 million or so clones, approximately 93% seen once. Material for sequencing was naive CD4+ T cells from PBMCs. This sample's subset: CD45RA+ positively selected. Receptor source: a young man in good health. Some clones in this sample may be carry-over from other donors' samples.

The gene calls are TRBV7-3 and TRBJ2-5, with TRBD1 identical over 8 bases. The junction had 7 bases not matched to a gene; V was cut back by 6 bases and J by 7 bases. The germline CDR1 and CDR2 sequences are SGHTA and FQGTGA. This CDR3 contains 13 residues. The CDR3, as DNA: TGTGCCAGCAGGTCCGAACAGGGGGGGACCCAGTACTTC. The encoded protein is CASRSEQGGTQYF.

The V gene is TRBV11-2, the J gene TRBJ2-1; possibly TRBD2 for D (5 bases). V gave up 2 bases and J gave up 7 bases, with 18 bases separating them. This CDR3 is 16 amino acids long. Germline CDR1 is SGHAT and CDR2 is FQNNGV. Here the CDR3 reads CASSLRATTGGNEQFF. CDR3 DNA: TGTGCCAGCAGCTTACGGGCGACTACCGGCGGGAATGAGCAGTTCTTC.

The V gene is TRBV19, the J gene TRBJ2-5, with TRBD2 as a possible D gene (5 bases). Germline V gene sequence: CDR1 LNHDA, CDR2 SQIVND (reference sequence). The CDR3 loop spans 14 amino acids. V gave up 0 bases and J gave up 4 bases, with 9 bases separating them. The chain's CDR3 is CASSIEAGLETQYF. In nucleotides, the CDR3 is TGTGCCAGTAGTATAGAGGCGGGTTTAGAGACCCAGTACTTC.

This chain's CDR3 is CSVEDLGYPGTDTQYF. CDR3 in DNA: TGCAGCGTTGAAGATCTAGGATACCCGGGCACAGATACGCAGTATTTT. This chain joins TRBV29-1 and TRBJ2-3; no definite D call. V lost 0 bases to trimming and J lost 1 base, with 14 bases between them. Germline lookup yields CDR1 SQVTM and CDR2 ANQGSEA. The CDR3 is 16 amino acids.

Regarding this clone: This sample includes further DNA sequences coding for the same CDR3. Here the CDR3 DNA reads TGTGCCAGCAGCTTCGACAGAAGCACAGATACGCAGTATTTT. Residues: CASSFDRSTDTQYF. The chain is built from TRBV7-3 and TRBJ2-3; D may be TRBD1 (5 bases). Germline V CDR1 and CDR2: SGHTA, FQGTGA. Between the trimmed V and J ends, which lost 3 bases and 0 bases, there was a span of 7 bases. The length of the CDR3 is 14 residues.

In this sample, this clone turned up once. This chain connects TRBV28 to TRBJ1-2; TRBD1 aligns across 7 bases. The CDR3 contains 20 residues. Looked up from germline, CDR1 is MDHEN and CDR2 is SYDVKM. Trimming removed 2 bases from V and 4 bases from J; junction bases left unmatched: 22. The CDR3 is CASSLGVSQGDASSSYGYTF. The CDR3 DNA reads TGTGCCAGCAGTTTAGGTGTAAGTCAGGGGGACGCGTCAAGCTCCTATGGCTACACCTTC.

V usage is TRBV4-3 and J usage is TRBJ2-2; a possible D gene is TRBD2 (6 bases). Deletions cut 3 bases from V and 9 bases from J, with 8 bases between. The germline gives CDR1 LGHNA, CDR2 YSLEER. This CDR3 is built from 12 residues. Written as DNA, the CDR3 is TGCGCCAGCAGCCAGGAGGGGAGGGAGCTGTTTTTT. Translation: CASSQEGRELFF.

In the case of this clone: Other DNA sequences from this sample encode an identical CDR3 as well. The genes are TRBV7-2 and TRBJ1-1; D remains ambiguous. V lost 0 bases and J lost 4, with 9 bases in between. The CDR3 extends over 14 amino acids. Germline CDR1 reads SGHTA; CDR2 reads FQGNSA. This chain's CDR3 is CASSLAGRGTEAFF. The CDR3 bases are TGTGCCAGCAGCTTAGCTGGGCGCGGCACTGAAGCTTTCTTT.

This chain joins TRBV5-3 and TRBJ2-7, with a possible D match to TRBD2 (6 bases). TRBV5-3 carries the ORF label, with uncertain function. This CDR3 region has 15 residues. V lost 4 bases and J lost 0, with 14 bases in between. The chain's CDR3 is CARSLFRGSSYEQYF. As DNA, the CDR3 is TGTGCCAGAAGCCTGTTTCGGGGGAGCTCCTACGAGCAGTACTTC.

As DNA, the CDR3 is TGTGCCAGCAGCTTCGCAGTGCCCTATGGCTACACCTTC. It translates to CASSFAVPYGYTF. This rearrangement joins TRBV5-8 to TRBJ1-2; D call uncertain. The CDR3 is 13 amino acids. Trimming cost V 2 bases and J 4 bases, with 9 bases left between them. Germline values: CDR1 SGHTS, CDR2 YDEGEE.

This clone appeared once. The chain couples TRBV7-2 to TRBJ2-1; D is undetermined. CDR1 and CDR2 from the germline V gene are SGHTA and FQGNSA. The CDR3 is 12 residues long. Trimming shortened V by 5 bases and J by 6 bases, and 8 bases separated the two germline ends. The CDR3 spells CASSLHLNEQFF. The CDR3 DNA reads TGTGCCAGCAGCCTACATCTCAATGAGCAGTTCTTC.

Of note for this clone: This CDR3 is also generated by other DNA sequences in the sample. The V gene is TRBV10-3, the J gene TRBJ2-7; weak D call: TRBD1 (6 bases). CDR1 and CDR2 (germline): ENHRY, SYGVKD. This CDR3 is 12 amino acids long. V lost 6 bases to trimming and J lost 6 bases, with 12 bases between them. Written as DNA, the CDR3 is TGTGCCATCAGCCTGGACAGACGCGAGCAGTACTTC. Protein product: CAISLDRREQYF.

The V call is TRBV28, the J call TRBJ1-1; the D gene is possibly TRBD1 (6 bases). V was shortened by 1 base and J by 6 bases, with 15 bases between the two germline ends. Germline V gene data show CDR1 as MDHEN and CDR2 as SYDVKM. The CDR3 has 15 amino acids. This CDR3 is CASSLSPAGVAEAFF. The CDR3 nucleotides are TGTGCCAGCAGTTTATCCCCTGCAGGGGTAGCTGAAGCTTTCTTT.

V gene TRBV9 combines with J gene TRBJ2-7, with D perhaps TRBD1 (6 bases). The CDR3 contains 15 residues. Between the trimmed V and J ends, which lost 3 bases and 2 bases, there was a span of 15 bases. CDR1 and CDR2 from the germline V gene are SGDLS and YYNGEE. The CDR3 reads CASSAHPGQTYEQYF. The DNA for the CDR3 is TGTGCCAGCAGCGCCCACCCCGGACAGACCTACGAGCAGTACTTC.

As for this clone: The sample carries other DNA sequences with the same CDR3. The V gene is TRBV28, the J gene TRBJ1-1; possibly TRBD1 for D (6 bases). Deletions cut 5 bases from V and 1 base from J, with 11 bases between. The CDR3 runs to 14 residues. The germline V gene has CDR1 MDHEN and CDR2 SYDVKM. The CDR3 DNA is TGTGCCAGCAGTGCTCCGGGACAGAACACTGAAGCTTTCTTT. Its translation is CASSAPGQNTEAFF. The whole variable domain, remainder taken from reference TRBV28 and TRBJ1-1, is DVKVTQSSRYLVKRTGEKVFLECVQDMDHENMFWYRQDPGLGLRLIYFSYDVKMKEKGDIPEGYSVSREKKERFSLILESASTNQTSMYLCASSAPGQNTEAFFGQGTRLTVV.

The chain joins TRBV9 to TRBJ2-7, with 11 bases aligning to TRBD2. V lost 1 base, J lost 9 bases, and 6 bases stayed unmatched. This CDR3 contains 14 residues. Per the germline V gene, CDR1 is SGDLS and CDR2 is YYNGEE. The CDR3 sequence is CASSVRTSGSLQYF. CDR3 DNA sequence: TGTGCCAGCAGCGTAAGGACTAGCGGGTCCTTGCAGTACTTC.

The V and J genes are TRBV28 and TRBJ1-5, with no clear D. CDR3 size: 14 residues. V lost 1 base, J lost 2 bases, and 6 bases lay in between. CDR1 and CDR2 (germline): MDHEN, SYDVKM. For the CDR3, the DNA is TGTGCCAGCAGTTTATACTTCGGCAATCAGCCCCAGCATTTT. Residues: CASSLYFGNQPQHF. Combining the CDR3 with reference TRBV28 and TRBJ1-5 gives the whole variable domain DVKVTQSSRYLVKRTGEKVFLECVQDMDHENMFWYRQDPGLGLRLIYFSYDVKMKEKGDIPEGYSVSREKKERFSLILESASTNQTSMYLCASSLYFGNQPQHFGDGTRLSIL.

The rearrangement links TRBV5-1 to TRBJ1-1; unclear D gene. V was pared by 3 bases and J by 1 base, with 7 bases between. Germline CDR1 SGHRS, CDR2 YFSETQ. There are 13 residues in the CDR3. The CDR3 DNA follows: TGCGCCAGCAGCTACATAGAGAACACTGAAGCTTTCTTT. As protein: CASSYIENTEAFF. Using reference TRBV5-1 and TRBJ1-1 for the parts outside the CDR3, the full variable domain is KAGVTQTPRYLIKTRGQQVTLSCSPISGHRSVSWYQQTPGQGLQFLFEYFSETQRNKGNFPGRFSGRQFSNSRSEMNVSTLELGDSALYLCASSYIENTEAFFGQGTRLTVV.

The chain links TRBV28 to TRBJ2-7; D might be TRBD2 (6 bases). Trimming cost V 8 bases and J 7 bases, with 12 bases left between them. The CDR3 totals 11 residues. Germline V gene sequence: CDR1 MDHEN, CDR2 SYDVKM. The CDR3, as DNA: TGTGCCAGCGGCCGGAGGGGAGAGCAGTACTTC. Residues: CASGRRGEQYF.